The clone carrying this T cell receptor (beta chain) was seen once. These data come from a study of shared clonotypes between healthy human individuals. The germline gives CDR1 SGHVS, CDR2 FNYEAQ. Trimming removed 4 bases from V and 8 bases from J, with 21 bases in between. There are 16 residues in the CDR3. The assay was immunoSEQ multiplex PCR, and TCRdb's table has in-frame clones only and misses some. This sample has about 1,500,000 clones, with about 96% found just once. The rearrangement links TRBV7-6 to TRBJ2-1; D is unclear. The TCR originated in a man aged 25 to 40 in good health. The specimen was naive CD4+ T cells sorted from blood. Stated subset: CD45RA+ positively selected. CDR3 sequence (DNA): TGTGCCAGCAGCTATAGTTTGGCAGGTCCTACGTATGAGCAGTTCTTC. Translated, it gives CASSYSLAGPTYEQFF.